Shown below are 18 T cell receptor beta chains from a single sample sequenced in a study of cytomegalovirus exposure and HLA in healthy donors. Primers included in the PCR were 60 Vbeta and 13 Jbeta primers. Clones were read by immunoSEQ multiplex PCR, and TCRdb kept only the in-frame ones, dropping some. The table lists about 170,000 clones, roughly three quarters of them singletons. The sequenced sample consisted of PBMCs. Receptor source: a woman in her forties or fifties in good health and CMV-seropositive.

CDR3 protein: CASSKKTGTSNEQFF. CDR3 DNA: TGCGCCAGCAGCAAGAAGACCGGGACTAGCAATGAGCAGTTCTTC. The chain employs TRBV10-1 and TRBJ2-1; 8 bases line up with TRBD2. V lost 6 bases, J lost 6 bases, and 10 bases stayed unmatched. This CDR3 is 15 amino acids long. Per the germline V gene, CDR1 is WNHNN and CDR2 is SYGVQD (reference sequence).

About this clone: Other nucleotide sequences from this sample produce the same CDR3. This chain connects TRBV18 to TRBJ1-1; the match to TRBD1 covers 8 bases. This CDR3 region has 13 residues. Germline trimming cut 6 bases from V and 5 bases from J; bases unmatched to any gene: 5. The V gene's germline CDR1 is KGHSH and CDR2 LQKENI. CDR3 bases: TGTGCCAGCTCGGGCACAGGGGGAACTGAAGCTTTCTTT. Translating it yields CASSGTGGTEAFF.

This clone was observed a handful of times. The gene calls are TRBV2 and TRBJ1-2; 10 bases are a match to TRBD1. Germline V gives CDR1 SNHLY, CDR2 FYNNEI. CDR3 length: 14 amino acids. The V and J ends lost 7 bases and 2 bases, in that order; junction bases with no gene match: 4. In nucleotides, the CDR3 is TGTGCCAGCATCCCGGGACAGGGGAACTATGGCTACACCTTC. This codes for CASIPGQGNYGYTF.

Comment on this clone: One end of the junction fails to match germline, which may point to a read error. CDR3 sequence (DNA): TGTGCCAGCAGCCAATCGCGCCTAGCCTCCAACGAGCAGTACTTC. Its protein is CASSQSRLASNEQYF. The chain has TRBV4-2 and TRBJ2-7; possible D gene TRBD2, 5 bases. This CDR3 is 15 amino acids long. In germline, CDR1 is LGHNA, CDR2 YNFKEQ.

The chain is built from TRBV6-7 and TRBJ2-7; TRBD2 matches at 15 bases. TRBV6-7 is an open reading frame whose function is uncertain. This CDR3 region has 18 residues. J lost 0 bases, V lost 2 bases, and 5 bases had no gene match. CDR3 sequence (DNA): TGTGCCAGCAGTTACGGGACTAGCGGGGGGCCCAGCTCCTACGAGCAGTACTTC. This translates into CASSYGTSGGPSSYEQYF.

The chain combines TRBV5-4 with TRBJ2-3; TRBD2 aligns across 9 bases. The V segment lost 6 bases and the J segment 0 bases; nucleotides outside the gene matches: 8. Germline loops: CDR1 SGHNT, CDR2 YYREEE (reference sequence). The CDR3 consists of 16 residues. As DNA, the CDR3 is TGTGCCAGCACCCCGGGACTAGCCGCTAGCACAGATACGCAGTATTTT. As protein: CASTPGLAASTDTQYF. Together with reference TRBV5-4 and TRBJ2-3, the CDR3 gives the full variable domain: ETGVTQSPTHLIKTRGQQVTLRCSSQSGHNTVSWYQQALGQGPQFIFQYYREEENGRGNFPPRFSGLQFPNYSSELNVNALELDDSALYLCASTPGLAASTDTQYFGPGTRLTVL.

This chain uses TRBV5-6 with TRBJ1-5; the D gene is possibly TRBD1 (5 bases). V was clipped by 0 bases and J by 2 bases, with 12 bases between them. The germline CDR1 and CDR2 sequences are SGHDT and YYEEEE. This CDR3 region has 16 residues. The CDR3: CASSLAGIRGNQPQHF. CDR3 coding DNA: TGTGCCAGCAGCTTGGCAGGGATCCGAGGCAATCAGCCCCAGCATTTT.

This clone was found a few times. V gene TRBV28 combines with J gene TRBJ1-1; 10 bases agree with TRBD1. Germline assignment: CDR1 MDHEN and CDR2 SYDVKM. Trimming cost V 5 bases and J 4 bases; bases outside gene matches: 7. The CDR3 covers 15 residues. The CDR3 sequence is CASSLGTGVSTEAFF. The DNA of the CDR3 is TGTGCCAGCAGTCTAGGGACAGGGGTGAGCACTGAAGCTTTCTTT.

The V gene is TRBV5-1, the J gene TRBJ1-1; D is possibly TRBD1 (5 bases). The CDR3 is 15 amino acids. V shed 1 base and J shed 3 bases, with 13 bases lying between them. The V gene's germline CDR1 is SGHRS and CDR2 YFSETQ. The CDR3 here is CASSLIPGGDTEAFF. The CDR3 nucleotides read TGCGCCAGCAGCTTGATCCCAGGAGGGGACACTGAAGCTTTCTTT.

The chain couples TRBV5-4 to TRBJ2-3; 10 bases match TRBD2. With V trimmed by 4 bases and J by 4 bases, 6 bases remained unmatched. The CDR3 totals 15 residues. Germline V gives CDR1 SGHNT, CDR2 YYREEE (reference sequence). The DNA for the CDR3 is TGTGCCAGCAGCCGCGGGACTAGCGTTGCAGATACGCAGTATTTT. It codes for CASSRGTSVADTQYF.

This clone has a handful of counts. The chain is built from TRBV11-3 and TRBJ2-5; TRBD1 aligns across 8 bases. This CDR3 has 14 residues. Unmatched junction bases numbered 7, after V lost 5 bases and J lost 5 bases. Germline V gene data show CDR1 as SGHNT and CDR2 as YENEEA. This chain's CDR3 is CASSGGQVEETQYF. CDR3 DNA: TGTGCCAGCAGCGGGGGACAGGTAGAGGAGACCCAGTACTTC.

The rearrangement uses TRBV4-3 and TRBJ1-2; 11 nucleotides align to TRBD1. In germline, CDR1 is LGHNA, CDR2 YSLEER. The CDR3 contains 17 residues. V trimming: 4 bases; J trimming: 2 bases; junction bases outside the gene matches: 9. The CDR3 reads CASSRRTGGAGNYGYTF. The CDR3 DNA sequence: TGCGCCAGCAGCCGAAGGACAGGGGGCGCGGGGAACTATGGCTACACCTTC.

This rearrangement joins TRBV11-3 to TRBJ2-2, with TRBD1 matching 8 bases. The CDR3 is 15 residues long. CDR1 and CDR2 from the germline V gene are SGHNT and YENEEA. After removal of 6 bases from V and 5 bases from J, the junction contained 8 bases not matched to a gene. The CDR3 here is CASSFGQGETGELFF. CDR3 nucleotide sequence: TGTGCCAGCAGTTTTGGACAGGGTGAGACCGGGGAGCTGTTTTTT.

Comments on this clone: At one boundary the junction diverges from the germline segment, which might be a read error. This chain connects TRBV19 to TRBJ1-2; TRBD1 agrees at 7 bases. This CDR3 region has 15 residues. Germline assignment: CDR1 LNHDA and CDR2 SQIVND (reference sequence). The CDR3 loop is CASSLETGYYYGYTF. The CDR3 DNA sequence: TGTGCCAGTAGTCTAGAGACAGGGTATTACTATGGCTACACCTTC.

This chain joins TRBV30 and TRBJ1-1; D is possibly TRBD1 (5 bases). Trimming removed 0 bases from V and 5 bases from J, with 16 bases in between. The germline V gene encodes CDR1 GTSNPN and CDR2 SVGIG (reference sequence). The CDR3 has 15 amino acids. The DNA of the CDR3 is TGTGCCTGGAGTGTACTTGCGCGGGGGATGACTGAAGCTTTCTTT. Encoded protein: CAWSVLARGMTEAFF.

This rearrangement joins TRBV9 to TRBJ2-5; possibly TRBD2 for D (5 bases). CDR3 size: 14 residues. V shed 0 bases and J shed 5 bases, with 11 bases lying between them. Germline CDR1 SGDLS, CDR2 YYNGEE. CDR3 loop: CASSVGGRDETQYF. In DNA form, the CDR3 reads TGTGCCAGCAGCGTAGGTGGGAGAGACGAGACCCAGTACTTC.

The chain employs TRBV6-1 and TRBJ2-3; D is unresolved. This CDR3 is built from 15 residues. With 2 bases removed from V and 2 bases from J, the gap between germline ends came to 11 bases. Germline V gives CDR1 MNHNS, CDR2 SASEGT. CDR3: CASSELRGDTDTQYF. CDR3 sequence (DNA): TGTGCCAGCAGTGAACTGCGCGGAGACACAGATACGCAGTATTTT.

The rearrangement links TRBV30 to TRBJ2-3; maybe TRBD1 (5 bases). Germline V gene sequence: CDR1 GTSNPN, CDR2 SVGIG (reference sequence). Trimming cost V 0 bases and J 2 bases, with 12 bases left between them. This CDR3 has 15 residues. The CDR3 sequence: CAWSVGQGHTDTQYF. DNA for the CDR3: TGTGCCTGGAGTGTAGGGCAGGGTCACACAGATACGCAGTATTTT.